The clone carrying this T cell receptor (beta chain) was counted between two and nine times. Its matching antigen is unknown. The source of the sample is a study of siplizumab effects on memory and regulatory T cells. Produced via immunoSEQ multiplex PCR; TCRdb's table is partial and in-frame only. The repertoire has some 62,000 clones, approximately 82% of them found once; the top ten carry roughly 3.8%. Germline lookup yields CDR1 SGHRS and CDR2 YFSETQ. The ends were cut back, 4 bases at V and 5 bases at J, with 15 bases in the middle. This CDR3 region has 14 residues. Findings and caveats of the study: Assignment to unstimulated subsets succeeded for only a minor fraction of the alloreactive clones. Suppressive activity of Tregs proliferating in siplizumab cultures remained unconfirmed. Under siplizumab, alloreactive sequences traced to unstimulated CD4+ memory cells were significantly reduced.

This receptor was identified in a human donor in good health. Sequencing used memory CD4+ T cells sorted from blood. The chain employs TRBV5-1 and TRBJ1-1; D is uncertain. The CDR3 sequence is CASSRTAVRTEAFF. The CDR3 nucleotides read TGCGCCAGCAGCCGAACCGCGGTGCGGACTGAAGCTTTCTTT.